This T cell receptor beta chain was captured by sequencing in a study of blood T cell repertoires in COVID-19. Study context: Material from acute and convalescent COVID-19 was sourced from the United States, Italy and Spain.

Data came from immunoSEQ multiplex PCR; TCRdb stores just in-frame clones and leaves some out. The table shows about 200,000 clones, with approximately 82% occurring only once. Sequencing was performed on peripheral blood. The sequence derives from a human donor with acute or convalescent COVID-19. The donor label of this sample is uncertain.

CDR3 nucleotides: TGCAGCGTTGCAGCGGGGGCCGGCTACACCTTC. Its protein is CSVAAGAGYTF. V is TRBV29-1 and J is TRBJ1-2, with D maybe TRBD1 (6 bases). The V gene lost 4 bases and the J gene lost 8 bases, with 11 bases spanning the gap. There are 11 residues in the CDR3. The germline V gene encodes CDR1 SQVTM and CDR2 ANQGSEA.